The subject of this entry is one TCR beta chain. Its cognate antigen is unknown. Relative to the germline gene, one junction end is altered; a read error may explain this. This sample was included in a study of post-analysis software for immune sequencing data. In germline, CDR1 is MNHEY, CDR2 SVGEGT. The CDR3 is 13 amino acids. Included in the TCR beta cDNA libraries were unique molecular identifiers. TCRdb analysed the PCR reads with MiXCR anew, one entry per CDR3 protein. The sample lists around 190,000 distinct CDR3 sequences; approximately 29% were seen once. General study points: Controls showed significantly higher normalized Chao1 diversity than did multiple sclerosis patients. Patients showed TRBV5-6, TRBV5-1 and TRBV20-1 among five TRBV segments more frequent than in controls.

The chain couples TRBV6-2 or TRBV6-3 to TRBJ2-5; D might be TRBD1 (5 bases). The J call is in doubt because the DNA end fits TRBJ2-7 better. Sequencing was carried out using blood. This receptor was identified in a girl between 2 and 17 years old with multiple sclerosis. CDR3 in DNA: TGTGCCCGCAGTTACCGTCAGGGCTACGAGCAGTACTTC. This translates into CARSYRQGYEQYF.